A selection of T cell receptor beta chains follows, all from one sample in a study of cytomegalovirus exposure and HLA in healthy donors. The table came from immunoSEQ multiplex PCR; TCRdb's copy has only in-frame clones and leaves some out. The table has about 160,000 clones, almost 85% seen once. The specimen was PBMCs. The receptors shown here come from a man in his thirties or forties in good health and CMV-seronegative. The CDR3 runs from the conserved cysteine through the conserved F or W. A D gene is named only where the DNA matches it firmly. Only some rows state a clone size, as once, few, many or a class for expanded clones.

clone_size: .; j_call: TRBJ1-1; d_call: TRBD1; v_call: TRBV7-9; cdr3_aa: CASSSAGTGYRTEAFF; cdr3_nt: TGTGCCAGCAGCTCGGCCGGGACAGGGTACCGGACTGAAGCTTTCTTT
clone_size: once; j_call: TRBJ1-1; d_call: .; v_call: TRBV6-5; cdr3_aa: CASRDSGGTEAFF; cdr3_nt: TGTGCCAGCAGGGACAGCGGGGGCACTGAAGCTTTCTTT
clone_size: .; j_call: TRBJ1-4; d_call: TRBD1; v_call: TRBV19; cdr3_aa: CASSRTGAVFEKLFF; cdr3_nt: TGTGCCAGTAGCCGAACAGGGGCCGTTTTTGAAAAACTGTTTTTT
clone_size: once; j_call: TRBJ2-3; d_call: TRBD2; v_call: TRBV6-1; cdr3_aa: CANSWTSGDTDTQYF; cdr3_nt: TGTGCCAACAGTTGGACTAGCGGGGACACAGATACGCAGTATTTT
clone_size: .; j_call: TRBJ1-2; d_call: .; v_call: TRBV11-3; cdr3_aa: CASSPGEDGGYGYTF; cdr3_nt: TGTGCCAGCAGCCCGGGGGAGGATGGGGGCTATGGCTACACCTTC
clone_size: .; j_call: TRBJ2-5; d_call: .; v_call: TRBV5-1; cdr3_aa: CASSLLSETQYF; cdr3_nt: TGCGCCAGCAGCTTGTTGTCGGAGACCCAGTACTTC
clone_size: .; j_call: TRBJ1-1; d_call: .; v_call: TRBV27; cdr3_aa: CASSSGTEAFF; cdr3_nt: TGTGCCAGCAGTTCCGGGACAGAAGCTTTCTTT
clone_size: .; j_call: TRBJ2-7; d_call: .; v_call: TRBV6-5; cdr3_aa: CASSYSVGYEQYF; cdr3_nt: TGTGCCAGCAGTTACTCGGTCGGTTACGAGCAGTACTTC
clone_size: few; j_call: TRBJ1-1; d_call: TRBD1; v_call: TRBV5-4; cdr3_aa: CASSPRPKDRVEAFF; cdr3_nt: TGTGCCAGCAGCCCCCGCCCTAAGGACAGGGTAGAAGCTTTCTTT
clone_size: few; j_call: TRBJ2-3; d_call: .; v_call: TRBV9; cdr3_aa: CASSPSTDTQYF; cdr3_nt: TGTGCCAGCAGCCCGAGCACAGATACGCAGTATTTT
clone_size: .; j_call: TRBJ2-3; d_call: .; v_call: TRBV14; cdr3_aa: CASSQGLVPDTQYF; cdr3_nt: TGTGCCAGCAGCCAAGGGCTAGTTCCAGATACGCAGTATTTT
clone_size: once; j_call: TRBJ1-1; d_call: .; v_call: TRBV9; cdr3_aa: CASSVEAVPGLRNEAFF; cdr3_nt: TGTGCCAGCAGCGTAGAAGCCGTCCCGGGACTGCGTAATGAAGCTTTCTTT
clone_size: .; j_call: TRBJ1-4; d_call: TRBD1; v_call: TRBV6-5; cdr3_aa: CASSPGTANEKLFF; cdr3_nt: TGTGCCAGCAGTCCCGGGACAGCGAATGAAAAACTGTTTTTT
clone_size: .; j_call: TRBJ1-2; d_call: .; v_call: TRBV7-9; cdr3_aa: CASSRPAGLTTYGYTF; cdr3_nt: TGTGCCAGCAGCCGCCCAGCGGGCCTTACGACTTATGGCTACACCTTC
clone_size: .; j_call: TRBJ2-5; d_call: TRBD2; v_call: TRBV27; cdr3_aa: CASSYSGVVAQYF; cdr3_nt: TGTGCCAGCAGTTATAGCGGGGTAGTGGCCCAGTACTTC
clone_size: .; j_call: TRBJ1-1; d_call: .; v_call: TRBV29-1; cdr3_aa: CSARGPTEAFF; cdr3_nt: TGCAGCGCTAGGGGTCCCACTGAAGCTTTCTTT
clone_size: .; j_call: TRBJ2-7; d_call: .; v_call: TRBV5-4; cdr3_aa: CASSLGSVSYEQYF; cdr3_nt: TGTGCCAGCAGCTTGGGCAGCGTATCCTACGAGCAGTACTTC
clone_size: few; j_call: TRBJ2-1; d_call: TRBD2; v_call: TRBV6-4; cdr3_aa: CASSPTSGGNEQFF; cdr3_nt: TGTGCCAGCAGTCCGACTAGCGGGGGTAATGAGCAGTTCTTC
clone_size: .; j_call: TRBJ1-1; d_call: TRBD1; v_call: TRBV5-1; cdr3_aa: CASSSGQGNTEAFF; cdr3_nt: TGCGCCAGCAGCTCGGGACAGGGGAACACTGAAGCTTTCTTT
clone_size: .; j_call: TRBJ2-4; d_call: TRBD1; v_call: TRBV7-2; cdr3_aa: CASTGGTAKNIQYF; cdr3_nt: TGTGCTTCTACAGGGGGCACTGCCAAAAACATTCAGTACTTC